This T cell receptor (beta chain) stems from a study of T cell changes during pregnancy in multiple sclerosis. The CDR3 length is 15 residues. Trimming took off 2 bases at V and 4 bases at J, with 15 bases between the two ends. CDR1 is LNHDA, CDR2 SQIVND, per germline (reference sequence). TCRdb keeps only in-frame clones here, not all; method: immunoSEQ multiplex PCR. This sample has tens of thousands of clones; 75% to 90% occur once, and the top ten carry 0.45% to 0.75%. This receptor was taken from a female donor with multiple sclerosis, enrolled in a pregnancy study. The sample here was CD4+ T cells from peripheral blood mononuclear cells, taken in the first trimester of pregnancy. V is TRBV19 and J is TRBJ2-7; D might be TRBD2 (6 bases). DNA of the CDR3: TGTGCCAGTAGTATAACGGCGGGAAGCGGGTACGAGCAGTACTTC. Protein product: CASSITAGSGYEQYF.